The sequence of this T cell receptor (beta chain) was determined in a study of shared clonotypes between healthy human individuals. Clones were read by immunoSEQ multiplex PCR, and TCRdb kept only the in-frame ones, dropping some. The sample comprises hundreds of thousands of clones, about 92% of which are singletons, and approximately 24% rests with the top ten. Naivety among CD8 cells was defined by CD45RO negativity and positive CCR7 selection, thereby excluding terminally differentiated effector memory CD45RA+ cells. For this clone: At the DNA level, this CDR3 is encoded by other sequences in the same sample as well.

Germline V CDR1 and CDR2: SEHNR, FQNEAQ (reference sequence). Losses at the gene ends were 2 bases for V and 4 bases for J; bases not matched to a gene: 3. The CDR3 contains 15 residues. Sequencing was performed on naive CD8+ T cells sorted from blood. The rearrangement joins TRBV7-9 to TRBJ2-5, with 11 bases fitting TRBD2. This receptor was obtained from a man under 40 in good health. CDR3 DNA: TGTGCCAGCAGCTTAATAGCGGGAGGGGGAGAGACCCAGTACTTC. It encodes CASSLIAGGGETQYF.